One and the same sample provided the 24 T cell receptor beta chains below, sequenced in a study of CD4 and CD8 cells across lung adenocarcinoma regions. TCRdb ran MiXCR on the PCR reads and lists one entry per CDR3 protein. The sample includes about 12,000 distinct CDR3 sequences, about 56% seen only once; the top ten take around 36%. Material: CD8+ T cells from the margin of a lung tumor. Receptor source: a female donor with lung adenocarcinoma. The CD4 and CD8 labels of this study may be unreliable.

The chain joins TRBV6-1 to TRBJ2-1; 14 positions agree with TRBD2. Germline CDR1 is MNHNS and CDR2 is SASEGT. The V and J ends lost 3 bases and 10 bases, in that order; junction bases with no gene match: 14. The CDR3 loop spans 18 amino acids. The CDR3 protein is CASSDGLAGGPRSWEQFF. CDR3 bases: TGTGCCAGCAGTGATGGACTAGCGGGAGGCCCGCGCTCGTGGGAGCAGTTCTTC.

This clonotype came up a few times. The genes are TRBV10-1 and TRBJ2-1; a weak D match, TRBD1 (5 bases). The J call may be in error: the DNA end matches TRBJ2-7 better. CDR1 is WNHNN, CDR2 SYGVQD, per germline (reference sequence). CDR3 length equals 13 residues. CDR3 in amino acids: CASSEGHSYEQYF. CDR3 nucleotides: TGCGCCAGCAGTGAGGGACACTCCTACGAGCAGTACTTC.

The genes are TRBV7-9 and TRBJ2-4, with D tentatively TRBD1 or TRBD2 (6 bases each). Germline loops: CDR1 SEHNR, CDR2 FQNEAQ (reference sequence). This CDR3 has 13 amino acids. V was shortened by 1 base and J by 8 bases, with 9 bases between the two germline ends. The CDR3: CASSLGGADIQYF. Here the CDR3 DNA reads TGTGCCAGCAGCTTAGGGGGGGCTGACATTCAGTACTTC.

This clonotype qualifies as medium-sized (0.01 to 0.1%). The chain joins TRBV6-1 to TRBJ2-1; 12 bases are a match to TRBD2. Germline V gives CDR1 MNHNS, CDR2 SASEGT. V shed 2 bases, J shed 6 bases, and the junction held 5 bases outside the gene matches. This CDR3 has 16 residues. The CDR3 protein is CASSETWTSGTNEQFF. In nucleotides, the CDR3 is TGTGCCAGCAGTGAAACGTGGACTAGCGGGACCAATGAGCAGTTCTTC.

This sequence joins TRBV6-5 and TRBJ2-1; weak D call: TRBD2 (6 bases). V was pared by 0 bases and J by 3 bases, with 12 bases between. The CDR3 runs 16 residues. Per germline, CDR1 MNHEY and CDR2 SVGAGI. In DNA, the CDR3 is TGTGCCAGCAGTTACTCGATGGTAGCGGACTACAATGAGCAGTTCTTC. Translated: CASSYSMVADYNEQFF.

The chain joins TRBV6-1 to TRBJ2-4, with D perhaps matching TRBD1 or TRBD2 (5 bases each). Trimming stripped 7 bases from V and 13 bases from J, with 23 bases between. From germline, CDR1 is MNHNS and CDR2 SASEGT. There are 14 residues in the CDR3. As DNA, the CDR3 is TGTGCCAGCACGGGGCTGGGAGCCAAAGACACGCAGTACTTC. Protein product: CASTGLGAKDTQYF.

Here the CDR3 reads CASSYCSGRFYIQYF. The DNA for the CDR3 is TGTGCCAGCAGTTACTGCAGCGGGAGGTTCTACATTCAGTACTTC. This chain connects TRBV6-5 to TRBJ2-4, with 9 positions matching TRBD2. There are 15 residues in the CDR3. Trimming took 1 base from V and 8 from J; bases not matched to a gene: 6. Germline values: CDR1 MNHEY, CDR2 SVGAGI.

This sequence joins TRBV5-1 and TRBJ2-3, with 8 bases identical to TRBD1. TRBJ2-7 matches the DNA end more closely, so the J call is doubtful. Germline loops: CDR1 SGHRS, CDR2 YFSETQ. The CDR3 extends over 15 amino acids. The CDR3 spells CASSLGQGAKDTQYF. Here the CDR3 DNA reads TGCGCCAGCAGCTTGGGGCAGGGGGCCAAAGATACGCAGTACTTC.

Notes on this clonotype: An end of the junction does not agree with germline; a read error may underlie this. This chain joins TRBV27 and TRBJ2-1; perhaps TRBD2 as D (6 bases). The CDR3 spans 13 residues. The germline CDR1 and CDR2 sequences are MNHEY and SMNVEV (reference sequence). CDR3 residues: CASRGDLARRDIF. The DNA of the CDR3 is TGTGCCAGCAGAGGGGACTTGGCTAGGAGGGATATCTTC.

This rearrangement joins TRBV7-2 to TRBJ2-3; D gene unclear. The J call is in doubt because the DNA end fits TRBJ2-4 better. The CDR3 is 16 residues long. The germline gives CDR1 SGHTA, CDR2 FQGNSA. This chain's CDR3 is CASSPAVRRGTDTQYF. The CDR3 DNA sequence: TGTGCCAGCAGCCCGGCGGTGCGAAGAGGCACAGACACTCAGTACTTC.

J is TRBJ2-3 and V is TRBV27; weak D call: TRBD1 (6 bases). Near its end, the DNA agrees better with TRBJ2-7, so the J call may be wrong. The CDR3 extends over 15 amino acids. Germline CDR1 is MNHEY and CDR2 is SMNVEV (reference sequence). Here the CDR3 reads CASSLGAPGANTQYF. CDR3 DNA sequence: TGTGCCAGCAGTTTGGGGGCGCCAGGGGCAAATACGCAGTACTTC.

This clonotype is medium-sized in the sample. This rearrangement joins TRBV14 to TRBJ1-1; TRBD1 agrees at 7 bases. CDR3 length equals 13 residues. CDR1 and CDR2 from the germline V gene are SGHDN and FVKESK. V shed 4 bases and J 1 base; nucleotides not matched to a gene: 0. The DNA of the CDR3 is TGTGCCAGCAGCCGGGACAGGAACACTGAAGCTTTCTTT. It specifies CASSRDRNTEAFF.

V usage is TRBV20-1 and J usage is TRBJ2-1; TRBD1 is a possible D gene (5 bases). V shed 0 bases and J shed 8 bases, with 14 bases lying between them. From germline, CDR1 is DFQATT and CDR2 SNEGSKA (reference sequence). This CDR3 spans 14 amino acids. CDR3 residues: CSARELGQTHEQFF. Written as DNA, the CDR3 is TGCAGTGCTAGAGAGTTGGGGCAAACCCATGAGCAGTTCTTC.

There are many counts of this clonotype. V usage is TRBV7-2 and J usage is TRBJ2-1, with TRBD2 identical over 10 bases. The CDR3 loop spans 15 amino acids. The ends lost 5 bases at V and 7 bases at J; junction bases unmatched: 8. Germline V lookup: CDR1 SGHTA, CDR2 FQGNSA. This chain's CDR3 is CASSEGLAGVNEQFF. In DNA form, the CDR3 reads TGTGCCAGCAGCGAGGGGCTAGCGGGGGTGAATGAGCAGTTCTTC.

Written as DNA, the CDR3 is TGTGCCAGCAGTGAAGCTAGCGGGAGCACCGGGGAGCTGTTTTTT. Translated: CASSEASGSTGELFF. The gene calls are TRBV6-1 and TRBJ2-2; 9 nucleotides line up with TRBD2. V dropped 0 bases and J dropped 4; count of bases not matched to a gene: 0. Germline-derived CDR1 and CDR2 are MNHNS and SASEGT. CDR3 length: 15 residues.

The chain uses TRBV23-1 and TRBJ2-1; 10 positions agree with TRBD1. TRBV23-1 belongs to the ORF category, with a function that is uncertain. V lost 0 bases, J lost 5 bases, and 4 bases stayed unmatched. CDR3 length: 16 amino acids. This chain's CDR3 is CASSQSMGQGNNEQFF. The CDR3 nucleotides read TGCGCCAGCAGTCAATCGATGGGACAGGGGAACAATGAGCAGTTCTTC.

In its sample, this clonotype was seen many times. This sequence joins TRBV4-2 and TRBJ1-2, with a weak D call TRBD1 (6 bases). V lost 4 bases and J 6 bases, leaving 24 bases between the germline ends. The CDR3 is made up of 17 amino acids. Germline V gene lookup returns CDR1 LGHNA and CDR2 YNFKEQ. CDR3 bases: TGTGCCAGCAGCCCCAAGGGGCAGGGGTTAAGGTCGGATGGCTACACCTTC. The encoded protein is CASSPKGQGLRSDGYTF.

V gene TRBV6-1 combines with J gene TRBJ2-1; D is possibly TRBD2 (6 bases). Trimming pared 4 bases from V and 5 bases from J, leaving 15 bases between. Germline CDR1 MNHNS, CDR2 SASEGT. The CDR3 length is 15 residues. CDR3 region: CASSGDSGMNNEQFF. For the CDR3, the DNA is TGTGCCAGCAGTGGTGATAGCGGCATGAACAATGAGCAGTTCTTC.

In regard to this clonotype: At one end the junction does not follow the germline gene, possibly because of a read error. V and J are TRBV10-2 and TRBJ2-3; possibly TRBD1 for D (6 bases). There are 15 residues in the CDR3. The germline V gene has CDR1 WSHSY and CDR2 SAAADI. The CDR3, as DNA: TGCGCCAGCAGAGATGTACTGGGGGCCAAAAACACGCAGTACTTT. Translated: CASRDVLGAKNTQYF.

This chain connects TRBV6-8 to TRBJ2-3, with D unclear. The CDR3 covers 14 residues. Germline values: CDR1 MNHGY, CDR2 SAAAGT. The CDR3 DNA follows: TGTCGCAGCTCGGCGGTGATAGTAAGAGACACGCAGTATTTT. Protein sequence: CRSSAVIVRDTQYF.

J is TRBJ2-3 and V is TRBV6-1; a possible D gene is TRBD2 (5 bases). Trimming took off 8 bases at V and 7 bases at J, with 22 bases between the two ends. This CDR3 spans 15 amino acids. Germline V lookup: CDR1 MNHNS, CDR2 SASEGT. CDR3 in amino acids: CASGPGVGAKNTQYF. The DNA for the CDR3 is TGTGCCAGCGGTCCGGGCGTGGGAGCCAAAAATACGCAGTATTTT.

This CDR3 reads CASSPRGLSTKDTQYF. The CDR3 nucleotides read TGTGCCAGCAGTCCTAGGGGGCTGTCAACCAAAGACACGCAGTATTTT. This sequence joins TRBV6-1 and TRBJ2-3; 7 nucleotides agree with TRBD1. The germline gives CDR1 MNHNS, CDR2 SASEGT. CDR3 size: 16 residues. V lost 5 bases to trimming and J lost 9 bases; unmatched junction nucleotides: 17.

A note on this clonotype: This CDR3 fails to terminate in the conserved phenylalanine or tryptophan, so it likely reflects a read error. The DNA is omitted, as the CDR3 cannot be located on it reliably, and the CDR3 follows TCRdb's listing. The CDR3 sequence: CASSQDHPSFGTQHS. This chain uses TRBV4-1 with TRBJ2-5; the table's D call, TRBD2, has no DNA check behind it. With termini counted, the CDR3 has 15 amino acids. Germline lookup yields CDR1 MGHRA and CDR2 YSYEKL.

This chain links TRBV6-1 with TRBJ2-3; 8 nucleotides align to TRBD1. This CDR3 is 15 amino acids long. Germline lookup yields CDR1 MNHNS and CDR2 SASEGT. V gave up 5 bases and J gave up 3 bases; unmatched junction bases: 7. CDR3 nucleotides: TGTGCCAGCAGTCCGCGGACAGGGAGGACAGATACGCAGTATTTT. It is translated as CASSPRTGRTDTQYF.